A single sample gave rise to the 3 T cell receptor beta chains below, sequenced in a study of low-dose radiotherapy and immunotherapy resistance in tumors. Covering alpha and beta chains, TRAV- and TRBV-specific primers were used for the first-strand cDNA. TCR amplification ran 20 PCR cycles using constant-region and V-primer adapter primers. TCRdb processed the reads anew with MiXCR; each CDR3 protein has one entry. Of around 80,000 distinct CDR3 sequences listed, roughly 17% are singletons. The time point here: after trial treatment. The treatment is: LDRT plus nivolumab, ipilimumab, low-dose cyclophosphamide and aspirin (RACIN trial). Material: PBMCs, obtained after low-dose radiotherapy plus immunotherapy. These receptors were obtained from a male donor with prostate cancer.

There are many counts of this clonotype. J is TRBJ2-7 and V is TRBV6-2 or TRBV6-3; D perhaps matches TRBD2 (6 bases). CDR3 length equals 13 residues. V shed 5 bases and J shed 3 bases, with 11 bases lying between them. In germline, CDR1 is MNHEY, CDR2 SVGEGT. The CDR3 is CASSPLGGYEQYF. CDR3 coding DNA: TGTGCCAGCAGTCCCCTCGGGGGCTACGAGCAGTACTTC.

In this sample, this clonotype turned up many times. This chain connects TRBV27 to TRBJ2-1; D gene unclear. This CDR3 is 16 amino acids long. The germline V gene has CDR1 MNHEY and CDR2 SMNVEV (reference sequence). Trimming removed 5 bases from V and 4 bases from J, with 18 bases in between. The CDR3 sequence: CASSPRAPRPYNEQFF. CDR3 nucleotide sequence: TGTGCCAGCAGTCCCCGGGCCCCCAGGCCATACAATGAGCAGTTCTTC.

This clonotype was detected many times. The chain links TRBV20-1 to TRBJ2-3, with TRBD1 matching 7 bases. Germline V gene data show CDR1 as DFQATT and CDR2 as SNEGSKA (reference sequence). V was pared by 3 bases and J by 6 bases, with 12 bases of the junction left unmatched. The CDR3 is 15 residues long. The CDR3 sequence is CSASTGTVYLDTQYF. The CDR3 DNA follows: TGCAGTGCTAGTACCGGGACAGTTTACTTGGATACGCAGTATTTT.